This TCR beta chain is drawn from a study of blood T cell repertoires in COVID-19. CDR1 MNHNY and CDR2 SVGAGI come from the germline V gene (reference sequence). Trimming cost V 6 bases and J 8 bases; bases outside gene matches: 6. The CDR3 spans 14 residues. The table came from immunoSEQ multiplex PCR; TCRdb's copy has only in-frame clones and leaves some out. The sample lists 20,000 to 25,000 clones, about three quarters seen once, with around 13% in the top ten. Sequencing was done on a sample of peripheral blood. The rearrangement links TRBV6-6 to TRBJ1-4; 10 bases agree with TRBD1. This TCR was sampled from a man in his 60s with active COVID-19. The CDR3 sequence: CASSSTGGREKLFF. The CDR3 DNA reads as TGTGCCAGCAGCTCGACAGGGGGCAGGGAAAAACTGTTTTTT.